The next 30 T cell receptor beta chains were all read from a single sample in a study of OX40 agonist ivuxolimab in advanced cancers. To prepare the library, the immunoSEQ multiplex PCR assay was applied. In TCRdb, the immuneACCESS table is reduced to in-frame sequences with V and J assigned. These tables do not hold every clone; where another copy was compared, an unresolved V gene accounts for under half, and the others remain unexplained. For this sample the table gives roughly 61,000 clones, of which about 90% were detected only once. The ten largest clones represent around 20% of the sample. This material consisted of CD4+ or CD8+ T cells sorted from blood, taken in a trial of the OX40 agonist ivuxolimab. The receptors were gathered from an adult with an advanced solid tumor such as melanoma, head and neck, liver or kidney cancer.

The J gene is TRBJ2-1, the V gene TRBV5-1; 11 bases are a match to TRBD2. Unmatched junction bases numbered 8, after V lost 5 bases and J lost 7 bases. Germline V gene sequence: CDR1 SGHRS, CDR2 YFSETQ. The length of the CDR3 is 15 residues. CDR3 nucleotides: TGCGCCAGCAGGCCGGGACTAGCGGCTGGGAATGAGCAGTTCTTC. This gives the protein CASRPGLAAGNEQFF.

The chain recombines TRBV10-2 with TRBJ2-3; D not certain. Germline V CDR1 and CDR2: WSHSY, SAAADI. Trimming stripped 1 base from V and 7 bases from J, with 0 bases between. The CDR3 consists of 10 residues. The CDR3 is CASSEYTQYF. CDR3 sequence (DNA): TGCGCCAGCAGTGAGTATACGCAGTATTTT.

The chain joins TRBV27 to TRBJ2-1, with a tentative D call TRBD2 (7 bases). This CDR3 has 15 amino acids. Trimming cost V 7 bases and J 6 bases, with 19 bases left between them. Per germline, CDR1 MNHEY and CDR2 SMNVEV (reference sequence). The CDR3 DNA follows: TGTGCCAGCACTACCACCGGGGGGCCCGGCAATGAGCAGTTCTTC. Translated, it gives CASTTTGGPGNEQFF.

The chain carries TRBV9 and TRBJ1-3; 7 bases are shared with TRBD1. The germline V gene encodes CDR1 SGDLS and CDR2 YYNGEE. CDR3 length: 15 residues. Trimming at V came to 5 bases and at J to 2 bases, leaving 7 bases not matched to a gene. Here the CDR3 reads CASSITGVTGNTIYF. CDR3 in DNA: TGTGCCAGCAGTATTACAGGGGTAACTGGAAACACCATATATTTT.

The gene calls are TRBV11-2 and TRBJ1-5, with D possibly being TRBD1 (5 bases). V lost 1 base to trimming and J lost 6 bases, with 10 bases between them. The CDR3 is 14 amino acids. Germline CDR1 SGHAT, CDR2 FQNNGV. The CDR3 DNA reads as TGTGCCAGCAGCTTAGGGTTCGGGGGTCAGCCCCAGCATTTT. It translates to CASSLGFGGQPQHF.

The rearrangement joins TRBV2 to TRBJ2-7; perhaps TRBD2 as D (6 bases). Trimming stripped 6 bases from V and 3 bases from J, with 18 bases between. This CDR3 spans 15 amino acids. Per germline, CDR1 SNHLY and CDR2 FYNNEI. The CDR3 loop is CASSDSVEGLYEQYV. CDR3 nucleotide sequence: TGTGCCAGCAGCGACTCGGTGGAGGGTCTCTACGAGCAGTACGTC.

The chain carries TRBV4-2 and TRBJ2-3; 7 bases are shared with TRBD1. Per germline, CDR1 LGHNA and CDR2 YNFKEQ. CDR3 length: 16 residues. V lost 1 base to trimming and J lost 1 base; unmatched junction nucleotides: 5. CDR3 coding DNA: TGTGCCAGCAGCCAAGGAGACAGGGAAGGCACAGATACGCAGTATTTT. It encodes CASSQGDREGTDTQYF.

J is TRBJ2-1 and V is TRBV27, with 9 bases lining up with TRBD2. The germline gives CDR1 MNHEY, CDR2 SMNVEV (reference sequence). V was clipped by 5 bases and J by 6 bases; unmatched bases: 8. The CDR3 extends over 15 amino acids. CDR3 sequence (DNA): TGTGCCAGCAGTCCGCCGGGACTAGCTTTCAATGAGCAGTTCTTC. This gives the protein CASSPPGLAFNEQFF.

The chain joins TRBV6-6 to TRBJ2-7; TRBD1 agrees at 7 bases. V was clipped by 1 base and J by 4 bases; unmatched bases: 4. From germline, CDR1 is MNHNY and CDR2 SVGAGI (reference sequence). There are 14 residues in the CDR3. The CDR3: CASSYWGTAYEQYF. In nucleotides, the CDR3 is TGTGCCAGCAGTTACTGGGGGACAGCATACGAGCAGTACTTC.

The chain links TRBV28 to TRBJ2-7; D perhaps matches TRBD1 (6 bases). The length of the CDR3 is 15 residues. V lost 6 bases, J lost 1 base, and 16 bases lay in between. Germline CDR1 and CDR2: MDHEN and SYDVKM. CDR3 in DNA: TGTGCCAGCAGGATTCAGGGGCGCGGGTCCTACGAGCAGTACTTC. Amino acid sequence: CASRIQGRGSYEQYF.

This clone showed up just a few times. The CDR3 sequence: CASSPQGETQYF. As DNA, the CDR3 is TGCGCCAGCAGCCCGCAGGGAGAGACCCAGTACTTC. V usage is TRBV5-1 and J usage is TRBJ2-5, with a possible D match to TRBD1 (5 bases). This CDR3 is built from 12 residues. The germline V and J ends were trimmed by 4 bases and 4 bases, with 8 bases remaining between them. CDR1 and CDR2 (germline): SGHRS, YFSETQ. Variable domain in full (rest from reference TRBV5-1 and TRBJ2-5): KAGVTQTPRYLIKTRGQQVTLSCSPISGHRSVSWYQQTPGQGLQFLFEYFSETQRNKGNFPGRFSGRQFSNSRSEMNVSTLELGDSALYLCASSPQGETQYFGPGTRLLVL.

The CDR3 here is CASSVGGGTGELFF. The CDR3 DNA sequence: TGTGCCAGCAGTGTAGGGGGAGGGACCGGGGAGCTGTTTTTT. This chain joins TRBV28 and TRBJ2-2, with TRBD2 as a possible D gene (7 bases). The CDR3 is 14 amino acids. V was shortened by 5 bases and J by 5 bases, with 12 bases between the two germline ends. Germline V gene lookup returns CDR1 MDHEN and CDR2 SYDVKM. The variable domain in full, with the rest retrieved from reference TRBV28 and TRBJ2-2, is DVKVTQSSRYLVKRTGEKVFLECVQDMDHENMFWYRQDPGLGLRLIYFSYDVKMKEKGDIPEGYSVSREKKERFSLILESASTNQTSMYLCASSVGGGTGELFFGEGSRLTVL.

This clone appeared a few times. The V call is TRBV28, the J call TRBJ2-2, with a tentative D call TRBD1 (5 bases). CDR3 length: 16 amino acids. The V end lost 5 bases, the J end lost 0 bases, and 13 bases lay between the germline ends. Germline lookup yields CDR1 MDHEN and CDR2 SYDVKM. CDR3 nucleotides: TGTGCCAGCAGTCCCACGACAGCCACGAACACCGGGGAGCTGTTTTTT. The encoded protein is CASSPTTATNTGELFF. Full variable domain (outside the CDR3, taken from reference TRBV28 and TRBJ2-2): DVKVTQSSRYLVKRTGEKVFLECVQDMDHENMFWYRQDPGLGLRLIYFSYDVKMKEKGDIPEGYSVSREKKERFSLILESASTNQTSMYLCASSPTTATNTGELFFGEGSRLTVL.

In its sample, this clone was seen a few times. The chain links TRBV28 to TRBJ2-7; 11 nucleotides match TRBD2. The CDR3 totals 13 residues. CDR1 and CDR2 from the germline V gene are MDHEN and SYDVKM. V was clipped by 6 bases and J by 5 bases; unmatched bases: 3. CDR3 region: CASRTTSGNEQYF. For the CDR3, the DNA is TGTGCCAGCAGGACGACTAGCGGGAACGAGCAGTACTTC. Together with reference TRBV28 and TRBJ2-7, the CDR3 gives the full variable domain: DVKVTQSSRYLVKRTGEKVFLECVQDMDHENMFWYRQDPGLGLRLIYFSYDVKMKEKGDIPEGYSVSREKKERFSLILESASTNQTSMYLCASRTTSGNEQYFGPGTRLTVT.

Here the CDR3 DNA reads TGTGCCAGCAGTTACTCAGAGGGTTTCGATTCACCCCTCCACTTT. As protein: CASSYSEGFDSPLHF. The gene calls are TRBV6-5 and TRBJ1-6, with no clear D. The CDR3 runs 15 residues. CDR1 and CDR2 from the germline V gene are MNHEY and SVGAGI. V gave up 0 bases and J gave up 8 bases, with 11 bases separating them.

The chain links TRBV7-9 to TRBJ2-3, with D tentatively TRBD2 (6 bases). Germline values: CDR1 SEHNR, CDR2 FQNEAQ (reference sequence). The V and J ends lost 2 bases and 5 bases respectively, with 8 bases between them. CDR3 length: 13 residues. The CDR3 DNA reads TGTGCCAGCAGCTTACAGGGAGGAGATACGCAGTATTTT. It translates to CASSLQGGDTQYF.

The V gene is TRBV27, the J gene TRBJ1-2, with 8 bases identical to TRBD1. The ends lost 5 bases at V and 4 bases at J; junction bases unmatched: 6. CDR3 length: 14 amino acids. The germline gives CDR1 MNHEY, CDR2 SMNVEV (reference sequence). The CDR3 nucleotides are TGTGCCAGCAGTCCAACCACAGGGGGCTATGGCTACACCTTC. Protein sequence: CASSPTTGGYGYTF.

The chain is built from TRBV19 and TRBJ2-7; 7 bases are shared with TRBD2. Germline-derived CDR1 and CDR2 are LNHDA and SQIVND (reference sequence). Germline trimming cut 0 bases from V and 0 bases from J; bases unmatched to any gene: 5. This CDR3 spans 16 amino acids. CDR3 DNA sequence: TGTGCCAGTAGTATAGATGCTAGCGGCAGCTCCTACGAGCAGTACTTC. Translating it yields CASSIDASGSSYEQYF. Looking up the rest from reference TRBV19 and TRBJ2-7 gives the full variable domain: DGGITQSPKYLFRKEGQNVTLSCEQNLNHDAMYWYRQDPGQGLRLIYYSQIVNDFQKGDIAEGYSVSREKKESFPLTVTSAQKNPTAFYLCASSIDASGSSYEQYFGPGTRLTVT.

V gene TRBV10-3 combines with J gene TRBJ2-5; 10 nucleotides match TRBD2. Germline loops: CDR1 ENHRY, CDR2 SYGVKD. This CDR3 comprises 16 residues. V trimming: 5 bases; J trimming: 2 bases; junction bases outside the gene matches: 8. The CDR3 DNA follows: TGTGCCATCAGTTTAATTAGCGGGGGGTCTCAAGAGACCCAGTACTTC. Encoded protein: CAISLISGGSQETQYF.

This chain joins TRBV7-3 and TRBJ1-6; unclear D gene. The germline V gene has CDR1 SGHTA and CDR2 FQGTGA. This CDR3 region has 13 residues. V was clipped by 5 bases and J by 8 bases, with 10 bases between them. CDR3 loop: CASSPRLYSPLHF. In nucleotides, the CDR3 is TGTGCCAGCAGCCCCCGCTTGTATTCACCCCTCCACTTT.

The CDR3 here is CASSIGGGDNEQFF. CDR3 sequence (DNA): TGTGCCAGTAGTATTGGCGGGGGTGACAATGAGCAGTTCTTC. This chain joins TRBV19 and TRBJ2-1, with 7 positions matching TRBD2. Germline V gene data show CDR1 as LNHDA and CDR2 as SQIVND (reference sequence). CDR3 length equals 14 residues. Trimming took 3 bases from V and 5 from J; bases not matched to a gene: 4.

In this sample, this clone is medium-sized. This chain joins TRBV6-5 and TRBJ2-3, with 9 bases that match TRBD1. The CDR3 runs to 14 residues. J gave up 6 bases and V 2 bases, and 3 bases lay outside the gene matches. Germline V gene data show CDR1 as MNHEY and CDR2 as SVGAGI. The CDR3 sequence: CASSYGTGYDTQYF. Here the CDR3 DNA reads TGTGCCAGCAGTTACGGGACAGGGTACGATACGCAGTATTTT.

The gene calls are TRBV6-1 and TRBJ1-2; D gene unclear. With 1 base removed from V and 0 bases from J, the gap between germline ends came to 9 bases. CDR3 size: 15 residues. The germline V gene encodes CDR1 MNHNS and CDR2 SASEGT. This CDR3 is CASSEVYPPNYGYTF. The CDR3 DNA reads as TGTGCCAGCAGTGAAGTCTACCCCCCTAACTATGGCTACACCTTC.

This chain links TRBV4-2 with TRBJ2-1; D remains ambiguous. Trimming took 4 bases from V and 0 from J, leaving 16 bases between them. The germline V gene has CDR1 LGHNA and CDR2 YNFKEQ. The CDR3 is 17 amino acids. The DNA for the CDR3 is TGTGCCAGCAGCCCTACGATCCGGATCGGCTCCTACAATGAGCAGTTCTTC. It translates to CASSPTIRIGSYNEQFF.

This chain connects TRBV5-4 to TRBJ2-1; D might be TRBD2 (5 bases). The CDR3 is 12 amino acids. The germline V gene has CDR1 SGHNT and CDR2 YYREEE (reference sequence). With 3 bases removed from V and 9 bases from J, the gap between germline ends came to 10 bases. The CDR3 nucleotides are TGTGCCAGCAGCTCGAGCGGCGCTGAGCAGTTCTTC. Protein sequence: CASSSSGAEQFF.

In its sample, this clone was seen once. V is TRBV2 and J is TRBJ1-5; tentative D call: TRBD1 (5 bases). The CDR3 sequence is 16 residues long. Trimming took 5 bases from V and 4 from J, leaving 18 bases between them. Germline V gene sequence: CDR1 SNHLY, CDR2 FYNNEI. CDR3 sequence (DNA): TGTGCCAGCAGTTTGGGTGGGGGGTGGACGAATCAGCCCCAGCATTTT. It specifies CASSLGGGWTNQPQHF.

This chain connects TRBV6-5 to TRBJ1-2; 9 bases are a match to TRBD1. Germline CDR1 and CDR2: MNHEY and SVGAGI. Losses at the gene ends were 7 bases for V and 6 bases for J; bases not matched to a gene: 6. The CDR3 is 13 residues long. The CDR3 coding sequence is TGTGCCAGCACTGACACAGGGGGCGATGGCTACACCTTC. Translating gives CASTDTGGDGYTF.

At least ten counts were recorded for this clone. The rearrangement links TRBV25-1 to TRBJ1-1; 7 bases match TRBD1. Germline assignment: CDR1 MGHDK and CDR2 SYGVNS. The V segment lost 4 bases and the J segment 3 bases; nucleotides outside the gene matches: 5. The CDR3 runs to 14 residues. CDR3 sequence: CASSATGFYTEAFF. CDR3 DNA sequence: TGTGCCAGCAGTGCGACAGGGTTCTACACTGAAGCTTTCTTT.

This chain connects TRBV28 to TRBJ1-2; 7 nucleotides line up with TRBD1. The CDR3 contains 14 residues. CDR1 and CDR2 from the germline V gene are MDHEN and SYDVKM. The ends lost 5 bases at V and 3 bases at J; junction bases unmatched: 6. The CDR3 nucleotides are TGTGCCAGCAGTCGACAGGGAGGGTACTATGGCTACACCTTC. Amino acids: CASSRQGGYYGYTF.

The chain carries TRBV7-6 and TRBJ2-1, with D perhaps matching TRBD2 (5 bases). Looked up from germline, CDR1 is SGHVS and CDR2 is FNYEAQ. The V end was cut by 0 bases, the J end by 3 bases, with 6 bases between. This CDR3 comprises 14 residues. The CDR3 DNA reads as TGTGCCAGCAGCTTAGCGGGGAGCTACAATGAGCAGTTCTTC. Translation: CASSLAGSYNEQFF. The full variable domain, in which reference TRBV7-6 and TRBJ2-1 provide the parts outside the CDR3, is GAGVSQSPRYKVTKRGQDVALRCDPISGHVSLYWYRQALGQGPEFLTYFNYEAQQDKSGLPNDRFSAERPEGSISTLTIQRTEQRDSAMYRCASSLAGSYNEQFFGPGTRLTVL.